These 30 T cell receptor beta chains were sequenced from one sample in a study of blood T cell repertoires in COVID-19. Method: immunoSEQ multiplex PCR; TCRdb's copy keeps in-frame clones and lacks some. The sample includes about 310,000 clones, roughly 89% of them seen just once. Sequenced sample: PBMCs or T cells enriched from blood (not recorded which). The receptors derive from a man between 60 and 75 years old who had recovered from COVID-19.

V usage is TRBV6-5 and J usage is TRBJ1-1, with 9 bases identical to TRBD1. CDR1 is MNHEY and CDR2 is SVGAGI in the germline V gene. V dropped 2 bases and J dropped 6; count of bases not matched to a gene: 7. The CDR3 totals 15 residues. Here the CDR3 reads CASSYHNTGGAEAFF. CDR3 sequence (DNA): TGTGCCAGCAGTTACCATAATACAGGGGGCGCTGAAGCTTTCTTT.

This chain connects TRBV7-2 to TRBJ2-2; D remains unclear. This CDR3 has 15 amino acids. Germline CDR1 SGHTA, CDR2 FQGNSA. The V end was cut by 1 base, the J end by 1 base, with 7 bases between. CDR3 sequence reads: CASSLVLLNTGELFF. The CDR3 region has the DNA TGTGCCAGCAGCTTAGTCCTCCTGAACACCGGGGAGCTGTTTTTT.

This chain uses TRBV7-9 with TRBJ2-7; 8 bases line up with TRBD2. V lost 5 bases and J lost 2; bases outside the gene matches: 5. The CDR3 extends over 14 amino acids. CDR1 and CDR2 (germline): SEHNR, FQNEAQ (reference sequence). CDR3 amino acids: CASSKLAGTYEQYF. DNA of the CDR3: TGTGCCAGCAGCAAGTTAGCGGGAACCTACGAGCAGTACTTC.

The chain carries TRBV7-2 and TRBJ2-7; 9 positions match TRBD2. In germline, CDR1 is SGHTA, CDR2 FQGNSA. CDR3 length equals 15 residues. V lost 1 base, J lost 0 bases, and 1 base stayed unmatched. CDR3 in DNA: TGTGCCAGCAGCTTAGTAGCGGGAGTCTCCTACGAGCAGTACTTC. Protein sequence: CASSLVAGVSYEQYF.

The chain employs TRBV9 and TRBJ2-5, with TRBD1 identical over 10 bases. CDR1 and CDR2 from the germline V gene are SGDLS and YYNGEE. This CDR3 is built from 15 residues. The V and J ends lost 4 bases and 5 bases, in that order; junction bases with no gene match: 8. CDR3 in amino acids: CASSPGTGVPETQYF. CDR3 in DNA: TGTGCCAGCAGCCCTGGGACAGGGGTTCCTGAGACCCAGTACTTC.

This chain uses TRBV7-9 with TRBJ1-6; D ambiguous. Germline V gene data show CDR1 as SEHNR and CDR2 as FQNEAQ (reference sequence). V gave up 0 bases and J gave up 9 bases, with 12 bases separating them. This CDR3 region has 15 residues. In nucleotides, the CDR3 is TGTGCCAGCAGCTTAGCGCGAGGAACGGCTTCACCCCTCCACTTT. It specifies CASSLARGTASPLHF.

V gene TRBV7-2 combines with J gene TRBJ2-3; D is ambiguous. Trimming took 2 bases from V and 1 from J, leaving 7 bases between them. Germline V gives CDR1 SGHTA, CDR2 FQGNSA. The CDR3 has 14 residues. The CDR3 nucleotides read TGTGCCAGCAGCTTAAACTACCGCACAGATACGCAGTATTTT. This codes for CASSLNYRTDTQYF.

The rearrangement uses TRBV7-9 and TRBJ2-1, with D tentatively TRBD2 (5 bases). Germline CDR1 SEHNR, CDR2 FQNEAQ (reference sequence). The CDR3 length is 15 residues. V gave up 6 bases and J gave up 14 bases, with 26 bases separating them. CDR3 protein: CASSGTPELVTVEFF. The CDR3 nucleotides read TGTGCCAGCAGTGGCACCCCGGAACTAGTCACGGTTGAGTTCTTC.

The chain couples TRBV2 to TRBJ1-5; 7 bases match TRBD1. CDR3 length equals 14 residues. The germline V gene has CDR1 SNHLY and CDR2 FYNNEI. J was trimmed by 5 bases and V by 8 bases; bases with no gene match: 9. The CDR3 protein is CASVGGQKDQPQHF. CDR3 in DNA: TGTGCCAGCGTAGGGGGACAGAAAGATCAGCCCCAGCATTTT.

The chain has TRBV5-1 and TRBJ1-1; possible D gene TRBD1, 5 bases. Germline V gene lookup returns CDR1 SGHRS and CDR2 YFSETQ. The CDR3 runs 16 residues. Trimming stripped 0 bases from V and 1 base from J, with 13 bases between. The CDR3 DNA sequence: TGCGCCAGCAGCTTGGCGGGGGAAGGCGGGAACACTGAAGCTTTCTTT. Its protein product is CASSLAGEGGNTEAFF.

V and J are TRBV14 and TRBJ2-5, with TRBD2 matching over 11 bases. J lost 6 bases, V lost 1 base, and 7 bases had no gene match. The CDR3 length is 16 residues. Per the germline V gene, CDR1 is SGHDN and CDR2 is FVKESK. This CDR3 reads CASSQVTSGSVKTQYF. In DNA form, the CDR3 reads TGTGCCAGCAGCCAAGTAACTAGCGGGAGCGTTAAGACCCAGTACTTC.

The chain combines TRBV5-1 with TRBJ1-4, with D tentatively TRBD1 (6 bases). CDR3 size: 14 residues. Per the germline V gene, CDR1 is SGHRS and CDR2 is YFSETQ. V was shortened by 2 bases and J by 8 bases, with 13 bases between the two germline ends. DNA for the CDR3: TGCGCCAGCAGCTTCTTAGGACAGCAAGAAAAACTGTTTTTT. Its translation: CASSFLGQQEKLFF.

Here the CDR3 reads CASSLMDSHEQYF. The CDR3 DNA follows: TGTGCCAGCAGCCTAATGGACAGCCACGAGCAGTACTTC. The V and J genes are TRBV7-3 and TRBJ2-7; D might be TRBD1 (6 bases). V shed 5 bases and J shed 5 bases, with 13 bases lying between them. Germline loops: CDR1 SGHTA, CDR2 FQGTGA. The CDR3 length is 13 residues. Drawing the rest from reference TRBV7-3 and TRBJ2-7, the complete variable domain is GAGVSQTPSNKVTEKGKYVELRCDPISGHTALYWYRQSLGQGPEFLIYFQGTGAADDSGLPNDRFFAVRPEGSVSTLKIQRTERGDSAVYLCASSLMDSHEQYFGPGTRLTVT.

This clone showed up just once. This CDR3 reads CSHKYSSYNEQFF. The CDR3 region has the DNA TGCAGCCATAAATACAGCTCCTACAATGAGCAGTTCTTC. The rearrangement uses TRBV29-1 and TRBJ2-1; the D is unclear. Germline V gene data show CDR1 as SQVTM and CDR2 as ANQGSEA. The V gene lost 8 bases and the J gene lost 0 bases, with 11 bases spanning the gap. This CDR3 is 13 amino acids long.

The CDR3 protein is CASSPVATARTDTQYF. The CDR3 DNA reads as TGTGCCAGCTCACCAGTAGCGACCGCCCGCACAGATACGCAGTATTTT. The genes are TRBV18 and TRBJ2-3; possible D gene TRBD2, 5 bases. This CDR3 is built from 16 residues. CDR1 is KGHSH, CDR2 LQKENI, per germline. The germline V and J ends were trimmed by 2 bases and 1 base, with 13 bases remaining between them. The variable domain in full, completed from reference TRBV18 and TRBJ2-3, reads NAGVMQNPRHLVRRRGQEARLRCSPMKGHSHVYWYRQLPEEGLKFMVYLQKENIIDESGMPKERFSAEFPKEGPSILRIQQVVRGDSAAYFCASSPVATARTDTQYFGPGTRLTVL.

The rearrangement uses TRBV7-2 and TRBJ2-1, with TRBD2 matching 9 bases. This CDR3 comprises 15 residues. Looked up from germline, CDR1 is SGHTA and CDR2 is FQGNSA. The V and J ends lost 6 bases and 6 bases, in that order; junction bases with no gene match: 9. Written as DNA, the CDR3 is TGTGCCAGCAGTTACAGCGGGGGGATCTTCAATGAGCAGTTCTTC. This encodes CASSYSGGIFNEQFF. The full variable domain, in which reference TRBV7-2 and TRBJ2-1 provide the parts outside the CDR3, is GAGVSQSPSNKVTEKGKDVELRCDPISGHTALYWYRQSLGQGLEFLIYFQGNSAPDKSGLPSDRFSAERTGGSVSTLTIQRTQQEDSAVYLCASSYSGGIFNEQFFGPGTRLTVL.

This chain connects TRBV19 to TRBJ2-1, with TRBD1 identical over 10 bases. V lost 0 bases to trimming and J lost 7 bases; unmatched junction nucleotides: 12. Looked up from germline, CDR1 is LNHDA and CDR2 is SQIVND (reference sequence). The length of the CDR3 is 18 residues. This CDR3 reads CASSIDRNLRDRGNEQFF. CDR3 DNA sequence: TGTGCCAGTAGTATAGATCGAAACCTCCGGGACAGGGGTAATGAGCAGTTCTTC.

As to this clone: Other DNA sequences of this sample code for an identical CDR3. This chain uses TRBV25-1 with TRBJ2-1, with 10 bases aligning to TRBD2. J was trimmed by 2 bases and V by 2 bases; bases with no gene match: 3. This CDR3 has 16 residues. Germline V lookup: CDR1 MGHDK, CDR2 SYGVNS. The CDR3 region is CASSELAGAPYNEQFF. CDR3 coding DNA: TGTGCCAGCAGTGAACTAGCGGGGGCCCCCTACAATGAGCAGTTCTTC.

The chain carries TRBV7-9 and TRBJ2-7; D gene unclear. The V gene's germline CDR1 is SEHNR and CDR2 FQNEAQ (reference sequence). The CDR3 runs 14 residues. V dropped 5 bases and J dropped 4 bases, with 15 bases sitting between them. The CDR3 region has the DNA TGTGCCAGCAGCGCCGCTGGCGGAAGTTACGAGCAGTACTTC. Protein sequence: CASSAAGGSYEQYF.

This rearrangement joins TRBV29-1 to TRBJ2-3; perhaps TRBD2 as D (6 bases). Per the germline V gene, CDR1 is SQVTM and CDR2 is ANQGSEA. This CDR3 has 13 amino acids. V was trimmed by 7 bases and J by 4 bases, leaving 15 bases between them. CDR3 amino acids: CSAVHGSPDTQYF. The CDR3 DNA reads TGCAGCGCAGTCCACGGGAGCCCAGATACGCAGTATTTT.

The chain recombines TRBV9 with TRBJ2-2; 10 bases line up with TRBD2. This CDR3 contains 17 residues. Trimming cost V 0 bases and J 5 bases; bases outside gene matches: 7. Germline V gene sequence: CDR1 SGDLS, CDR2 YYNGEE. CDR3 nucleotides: TGTGCCAGCAGCGTAGGCAGAGCGGGAGGGCCAACCGGGGAGCTGTTTTTT. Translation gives CASSVGRAGGPTGELFF.

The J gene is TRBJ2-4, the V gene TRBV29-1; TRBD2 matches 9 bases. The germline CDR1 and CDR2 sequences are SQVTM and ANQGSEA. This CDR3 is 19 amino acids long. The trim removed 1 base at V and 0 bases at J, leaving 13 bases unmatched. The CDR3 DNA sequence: TGCAGCGTTGAAGTGTTGAAAGCGGGAGGCCGAAGAGCCAAAAACATTCAGTACTTC. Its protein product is CSVEVLKAGGRRAKNIQYF.

CDR3 protein: CASSLRTGRIATNEKLFF. The CDR3 DNA reads as TGTGCCAGCAGCCTTCGGACAGGGCGGATTGCAACTAATGAAAAACTGTTTTTT. The chain employs TRBV4-2 and TRBJ1-4, with 8 bases fitting TRBD1. J gave up 0 bases and V 4 bases, and 10 bases lay outside the gene matches. Per the germline V gene, CDR1 is LGHNA and CDR2 is YNFKEQ. This CDR3 region has 18 residues.

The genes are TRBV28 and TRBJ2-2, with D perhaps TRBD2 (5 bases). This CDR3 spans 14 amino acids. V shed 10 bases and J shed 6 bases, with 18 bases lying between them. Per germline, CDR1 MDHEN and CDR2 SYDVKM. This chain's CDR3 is CATRGWQDPGELFF. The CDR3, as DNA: TGTGCCACACGGGGTTGGCAAGACCCCGGGGAGCTGTTTTTT.

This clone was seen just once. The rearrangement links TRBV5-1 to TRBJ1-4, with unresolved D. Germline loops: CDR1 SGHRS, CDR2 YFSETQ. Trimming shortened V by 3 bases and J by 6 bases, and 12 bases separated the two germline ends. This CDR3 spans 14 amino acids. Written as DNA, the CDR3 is TGCGCCAGCAGCTCATCAGTCCCCTATGAAAAACTGTTTTTT. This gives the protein CASSSSVPYEKLFF.

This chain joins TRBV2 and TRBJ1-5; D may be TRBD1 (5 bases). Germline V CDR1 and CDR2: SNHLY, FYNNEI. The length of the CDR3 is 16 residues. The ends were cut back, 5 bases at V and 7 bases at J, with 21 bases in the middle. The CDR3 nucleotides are TGTGCCAGCAGTATCCGAGACTCAAGGGGTGGGCAGCCCCAGCATTTT. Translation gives CASSIRDSRGGQPQHF. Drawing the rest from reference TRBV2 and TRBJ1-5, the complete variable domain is EPEVTQTPSHQVTQMGQEVILRCVPISNHLYFYWYRQILGQKVEFLVSFYNNEISEKSEIFDDQFSVERPDGSNFTLKIRSTKLEDSAMYFCASSIRDSRGGQPQHFGDGTRLSIL.

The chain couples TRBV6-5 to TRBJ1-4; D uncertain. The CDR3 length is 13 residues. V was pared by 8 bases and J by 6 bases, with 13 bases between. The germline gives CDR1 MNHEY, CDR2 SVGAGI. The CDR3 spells CASSLAPDEKLFF. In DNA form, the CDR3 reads TGTGCCAGCTCCCTAGCTCCCGATGAAAAACTGTTTTTT.

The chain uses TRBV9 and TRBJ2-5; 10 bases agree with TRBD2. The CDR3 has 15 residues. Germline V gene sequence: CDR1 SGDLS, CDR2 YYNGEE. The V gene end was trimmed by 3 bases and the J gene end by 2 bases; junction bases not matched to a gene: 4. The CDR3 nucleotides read TGTGCCAGCAGCGAGCGGGAGGGCGGGCAAGAGACCCAGTACTTC. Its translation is CASSEREGGQETQYF.

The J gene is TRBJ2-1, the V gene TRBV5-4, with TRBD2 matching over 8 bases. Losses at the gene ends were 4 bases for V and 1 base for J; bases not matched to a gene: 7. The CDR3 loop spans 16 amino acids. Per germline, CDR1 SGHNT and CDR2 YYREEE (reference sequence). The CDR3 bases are TGTGCCAGCAGCCTAAGCGGGAGCGGGTCCTACAATGAGCAGTTCTTC. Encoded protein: CASSLSGSGSYNEQFF.

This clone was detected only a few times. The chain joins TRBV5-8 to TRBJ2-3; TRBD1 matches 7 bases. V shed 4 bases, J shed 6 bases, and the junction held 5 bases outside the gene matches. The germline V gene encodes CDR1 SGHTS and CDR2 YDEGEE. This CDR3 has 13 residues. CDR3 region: CASSRDRVDTQYF. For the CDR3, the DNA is TGTGCCAGCAGCCGCGACAGGGTGGATACGCAGTATTTT. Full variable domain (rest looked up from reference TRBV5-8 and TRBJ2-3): EAGVTQSPTHLIKTRGQQATLRCSPISGHTSVYWYQQALGLGLQFLLWYDEGEERNRGNFPPRFSGRQFPNYSSELNVNALELEDSALYLCASSRDRVDTQYFGPGTRLTVL.